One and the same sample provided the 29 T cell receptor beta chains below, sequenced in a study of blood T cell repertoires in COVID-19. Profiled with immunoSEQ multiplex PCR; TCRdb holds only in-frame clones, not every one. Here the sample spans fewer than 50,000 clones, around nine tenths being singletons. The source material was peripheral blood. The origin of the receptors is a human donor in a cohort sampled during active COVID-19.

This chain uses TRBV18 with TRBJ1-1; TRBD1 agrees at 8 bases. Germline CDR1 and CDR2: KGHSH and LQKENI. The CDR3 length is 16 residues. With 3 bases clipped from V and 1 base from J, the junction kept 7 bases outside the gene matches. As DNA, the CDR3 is TGTGCCAGCTCACCTCTCAGGGGGCAAGGGAACACTGAAGCTTTCTTT. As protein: CASSPLRGQGNTEAFF.

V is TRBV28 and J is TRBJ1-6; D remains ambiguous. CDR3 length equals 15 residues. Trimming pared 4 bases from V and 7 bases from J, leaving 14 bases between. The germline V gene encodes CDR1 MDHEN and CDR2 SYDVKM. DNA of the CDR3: TGTGCCAGCAGTTCACGTCCGGGAGGCAATTCACCCCTCCACTTT. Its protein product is CASSSRPGGNSPLHF.

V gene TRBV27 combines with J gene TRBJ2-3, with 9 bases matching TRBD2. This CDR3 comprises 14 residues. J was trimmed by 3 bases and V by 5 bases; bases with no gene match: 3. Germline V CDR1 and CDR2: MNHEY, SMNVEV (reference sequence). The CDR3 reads CASSRLAETDTQYF. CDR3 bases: TGTGCCAGCAGTCGACTAGCGGAGACAGATACGCAGTATTTT.

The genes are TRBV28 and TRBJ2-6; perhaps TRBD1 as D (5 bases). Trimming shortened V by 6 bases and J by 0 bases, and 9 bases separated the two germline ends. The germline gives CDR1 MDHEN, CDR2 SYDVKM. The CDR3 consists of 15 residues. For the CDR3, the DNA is TGTGCCAGCAGCCGACAGAGCTCTGGGGCCAACGTCCTGACTTTC. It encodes CASSRQSSGANVLTF.

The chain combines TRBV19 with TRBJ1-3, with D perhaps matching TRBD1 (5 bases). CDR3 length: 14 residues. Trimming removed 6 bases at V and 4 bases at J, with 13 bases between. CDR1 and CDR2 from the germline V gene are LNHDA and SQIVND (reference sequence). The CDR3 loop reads CASSPQGGGNTIYF. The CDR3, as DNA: TGTGCCAGTAGCCCCCAGGGCGGCGGAAACACCATATATTTT.

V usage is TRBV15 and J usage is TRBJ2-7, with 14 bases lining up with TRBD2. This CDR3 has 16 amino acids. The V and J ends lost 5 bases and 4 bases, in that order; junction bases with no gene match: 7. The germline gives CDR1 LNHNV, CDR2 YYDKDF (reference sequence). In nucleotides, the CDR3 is TGTGCCACCAGCGGAAGACTAGCGGGAGGGCCTTACGAGCAGTACGTC. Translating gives CATSGRLAGGPYEQYV.

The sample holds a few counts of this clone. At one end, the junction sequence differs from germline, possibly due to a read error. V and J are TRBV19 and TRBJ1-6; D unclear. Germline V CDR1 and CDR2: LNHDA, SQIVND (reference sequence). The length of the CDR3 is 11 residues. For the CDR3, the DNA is TGTGCCAGTAGGGTTGGCTGGGCCTGGTACTTT. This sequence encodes CASRVGWAWYF.

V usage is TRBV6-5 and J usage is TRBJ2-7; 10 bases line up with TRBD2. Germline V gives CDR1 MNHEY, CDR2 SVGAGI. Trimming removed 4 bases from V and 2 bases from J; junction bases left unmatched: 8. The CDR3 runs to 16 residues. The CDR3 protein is CASSSTPTSGPYEQYF. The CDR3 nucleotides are TGTGCCAGCAGTTCAACTCCGACTAGCGGGCCCTACGAGCAGTACTTC.

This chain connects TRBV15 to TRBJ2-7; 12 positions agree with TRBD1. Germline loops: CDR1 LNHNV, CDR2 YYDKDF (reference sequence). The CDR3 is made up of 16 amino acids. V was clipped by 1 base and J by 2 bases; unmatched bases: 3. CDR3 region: CATSRGDRGPPYEQYF. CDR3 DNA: TGTGCCACCAGCAGAGGGGACAGGGGGCCACCCTACGAGCAGTACTTC.

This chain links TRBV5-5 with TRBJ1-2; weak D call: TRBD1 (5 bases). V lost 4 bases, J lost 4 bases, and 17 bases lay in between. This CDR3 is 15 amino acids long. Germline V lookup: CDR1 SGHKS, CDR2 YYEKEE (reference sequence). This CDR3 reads CASSPIGGAGYGYTF. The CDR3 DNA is TGTGCCAGCAGCCCTATTGGAGGGGCCGGCTATGGCTACACCTTC.

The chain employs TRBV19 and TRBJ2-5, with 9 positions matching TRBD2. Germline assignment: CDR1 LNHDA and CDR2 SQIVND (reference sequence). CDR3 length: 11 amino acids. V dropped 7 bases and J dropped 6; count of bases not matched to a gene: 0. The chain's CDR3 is CASTSGKTQYF. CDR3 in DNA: TGTGCCAGTACTAGCGGGAAGACCCAGTACTTC.

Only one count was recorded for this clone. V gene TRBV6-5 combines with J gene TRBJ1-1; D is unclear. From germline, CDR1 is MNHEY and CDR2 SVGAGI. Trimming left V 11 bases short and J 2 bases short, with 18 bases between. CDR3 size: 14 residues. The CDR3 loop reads CAGVRTGVNTEAFF. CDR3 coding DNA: TGTGCCGGCGTAAGGACGGGAGTCAACACTGAAGCTTTCTTT.

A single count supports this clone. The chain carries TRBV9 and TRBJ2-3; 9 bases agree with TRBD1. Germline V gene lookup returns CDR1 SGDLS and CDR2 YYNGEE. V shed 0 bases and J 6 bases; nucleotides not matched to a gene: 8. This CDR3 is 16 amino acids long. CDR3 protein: CASSVAGTGYTDTQYF. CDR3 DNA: TGTGCCAGCAGCGTAGCTGGGACAGGGTATACGGATACGCAGTATTTT.

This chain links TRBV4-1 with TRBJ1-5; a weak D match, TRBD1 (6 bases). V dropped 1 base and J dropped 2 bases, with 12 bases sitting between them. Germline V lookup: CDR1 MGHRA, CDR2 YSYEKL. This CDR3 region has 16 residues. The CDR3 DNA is TGCGCCAGCAGCCAAGGGAGAGGACAGCGCAATCAGCCCCAGCATTTT. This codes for CASSQGRGQRNQPQHF.

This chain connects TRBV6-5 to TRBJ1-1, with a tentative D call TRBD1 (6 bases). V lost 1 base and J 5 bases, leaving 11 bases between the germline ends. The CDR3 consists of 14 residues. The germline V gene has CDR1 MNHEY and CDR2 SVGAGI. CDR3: CASSYFDRKTEAFF. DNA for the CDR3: TGTGCCAGCAGTTACTTCGACAGGAAAACTGAAGCTTTCTTT.

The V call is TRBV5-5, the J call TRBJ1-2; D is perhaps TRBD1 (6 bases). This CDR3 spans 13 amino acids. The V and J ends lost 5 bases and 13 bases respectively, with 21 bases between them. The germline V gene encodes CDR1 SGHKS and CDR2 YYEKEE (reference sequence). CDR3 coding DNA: TGTGCCAGCAGAACCGGACAGCACTATGTCCTCACCTTC. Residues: CASRTGQHYVLTF.

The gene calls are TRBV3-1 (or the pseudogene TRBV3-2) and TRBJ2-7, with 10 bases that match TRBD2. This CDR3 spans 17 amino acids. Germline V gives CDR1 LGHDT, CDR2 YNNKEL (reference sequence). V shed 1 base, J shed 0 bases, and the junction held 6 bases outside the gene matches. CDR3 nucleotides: TGTGCCAGCAGCCAAGCCGCTAGCGGGAGTTCCTCCTACGAGCAGTACTTC. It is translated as CASSQAASGSSSYEQYF.

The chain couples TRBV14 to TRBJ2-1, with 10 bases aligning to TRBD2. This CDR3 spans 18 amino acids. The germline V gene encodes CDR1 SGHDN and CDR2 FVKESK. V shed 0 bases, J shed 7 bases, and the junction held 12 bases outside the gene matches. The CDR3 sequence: CASSQDPTSGKAGNEQFF. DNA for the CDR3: TGTGCCAGCAGCCAAGATCCAACTAGCGGGAAGGCGGGGAATGAGCAGTTCTTC.

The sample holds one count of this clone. The CDR3 is CASSEPSKRADTQYF. In DNA, the CDR3 is TGCGCCAGCAGTGAGCCTAGCAAAAGGGCAGATACGCAGTATTTT. This chain connects TRBV10-2 to TRBJ2-3, with a tentative D call TRBD2 (5 bases). The CDR3 extends over 15 amino acids. V was trimmed by 2 bases and J by 4 bases, leaving 13 bases between them. The germline gives CDR1 WSHSY, CDR2 SAAADI.

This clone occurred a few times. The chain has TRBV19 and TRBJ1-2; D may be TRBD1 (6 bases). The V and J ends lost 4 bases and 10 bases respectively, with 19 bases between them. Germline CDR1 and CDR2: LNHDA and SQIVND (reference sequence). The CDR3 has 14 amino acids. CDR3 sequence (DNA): TGTGCCAGTAGTACGCAATCCCAACAGGGCGTCTACACCTTC. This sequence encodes CASSTQSQQGVYTF. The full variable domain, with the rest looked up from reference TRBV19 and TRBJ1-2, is DGGITQSPKYLFRKEGQNVTLSCEQNLNHDAMYWYRQDPGQGLRLIYYSQIVNDFQKGDIAEGYSVSREKKESFPLTVTSAQKNPTAFYLCASSTQSQQGVYTFGSGTRLTVV.

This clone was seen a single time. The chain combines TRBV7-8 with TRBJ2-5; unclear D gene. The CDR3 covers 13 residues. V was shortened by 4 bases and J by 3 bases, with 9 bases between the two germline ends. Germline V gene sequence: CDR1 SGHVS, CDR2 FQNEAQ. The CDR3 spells CASSSSSEETQYF. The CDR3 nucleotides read TGTGCCAGCAGCTCCTCCTCTGAAGAGACCCAGTACTTC.

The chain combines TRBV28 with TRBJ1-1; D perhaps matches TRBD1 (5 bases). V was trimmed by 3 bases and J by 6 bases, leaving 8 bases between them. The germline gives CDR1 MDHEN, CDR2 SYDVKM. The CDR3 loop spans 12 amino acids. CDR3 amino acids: CASSLGQSEAFF. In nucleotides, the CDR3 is TGTGCCAGCAGTTTGGGGCAGTCTGAAGCTTTCTTT.

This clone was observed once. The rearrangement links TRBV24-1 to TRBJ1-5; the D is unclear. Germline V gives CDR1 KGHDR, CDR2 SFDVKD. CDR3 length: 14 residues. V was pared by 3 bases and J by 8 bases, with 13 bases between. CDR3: CATSDVLGREPQHF. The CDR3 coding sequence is TGTGCCACCAGTGATGTCCTCGGTCGTGAGCCCCAGCATTTT.

CDR3 in amino acids: CATPDPGNTDTQYF. CDR3 DNA: TGTGCCACCCCGGACCCAGGGAACACAGATACGCAGTATTTT. The chain employs TRBV6-4 and TRBJ2-3; possible D gene TRBD1, 5 bases. CDR1 is MRHNA and CDR2 is SNTAGT in the germline V gene. The CDR3 runs 14 residues. The V end lost 10 bases, the J end lost 2 bases, and 16 bases lay between the germline ends.

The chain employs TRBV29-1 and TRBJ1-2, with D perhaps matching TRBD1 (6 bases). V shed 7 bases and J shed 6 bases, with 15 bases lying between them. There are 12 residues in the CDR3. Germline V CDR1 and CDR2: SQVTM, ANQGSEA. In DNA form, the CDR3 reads TGCAGCGCCCCCCTTCGGGACAATGGCTACACCTTC. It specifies CSAPLRDNGYTF.

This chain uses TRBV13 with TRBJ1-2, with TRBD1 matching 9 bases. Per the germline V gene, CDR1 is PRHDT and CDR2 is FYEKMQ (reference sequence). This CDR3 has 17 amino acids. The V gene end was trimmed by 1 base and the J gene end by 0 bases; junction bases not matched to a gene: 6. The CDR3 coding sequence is TGTGCCAGCAGCTTAGTTGTGGGACAGGGAACTAACTATGGCTACACCTTC. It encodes CASSLVVGQGTNYGYTF.

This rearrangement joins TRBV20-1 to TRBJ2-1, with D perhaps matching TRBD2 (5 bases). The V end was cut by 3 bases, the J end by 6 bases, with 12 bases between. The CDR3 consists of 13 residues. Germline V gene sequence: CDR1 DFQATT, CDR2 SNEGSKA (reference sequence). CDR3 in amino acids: CSASLSSSNEQFF. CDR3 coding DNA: TGCAGTGCTAGTTTGTCTAGCTCCAATGAGCAGTTCTTC.

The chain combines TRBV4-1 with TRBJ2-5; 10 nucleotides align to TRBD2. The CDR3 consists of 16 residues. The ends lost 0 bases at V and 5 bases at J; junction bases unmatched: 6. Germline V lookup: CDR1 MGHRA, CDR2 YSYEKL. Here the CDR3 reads CASSQDLAGGQETQYF. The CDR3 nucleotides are TGCGCCAGCAGCCAAGATTTAGCGGGAGGTCAGGAGACCCAGTACTTC.

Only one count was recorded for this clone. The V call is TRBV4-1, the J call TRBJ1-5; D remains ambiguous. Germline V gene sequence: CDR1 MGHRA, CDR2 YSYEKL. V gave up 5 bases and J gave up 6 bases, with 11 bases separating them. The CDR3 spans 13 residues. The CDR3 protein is CASSFGPVQPQHF. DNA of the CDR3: TGCGCCAGCAGCTTTGGGCCCGTTCAGCCCCAGCATTTT.